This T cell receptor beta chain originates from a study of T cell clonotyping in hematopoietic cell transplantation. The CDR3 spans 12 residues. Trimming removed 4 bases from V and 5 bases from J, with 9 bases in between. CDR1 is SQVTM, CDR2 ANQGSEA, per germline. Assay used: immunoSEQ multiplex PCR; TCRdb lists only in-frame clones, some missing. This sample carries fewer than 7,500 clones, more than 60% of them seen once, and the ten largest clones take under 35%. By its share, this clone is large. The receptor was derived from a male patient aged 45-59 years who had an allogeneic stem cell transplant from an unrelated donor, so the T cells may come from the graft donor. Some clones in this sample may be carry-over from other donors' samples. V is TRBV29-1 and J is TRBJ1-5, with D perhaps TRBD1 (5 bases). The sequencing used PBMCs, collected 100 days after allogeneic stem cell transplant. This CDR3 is CSVAGLDQPQHF. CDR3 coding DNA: TGCAGCGTTGCAGGGCTGGATCAGCCCCAGCATTTT.